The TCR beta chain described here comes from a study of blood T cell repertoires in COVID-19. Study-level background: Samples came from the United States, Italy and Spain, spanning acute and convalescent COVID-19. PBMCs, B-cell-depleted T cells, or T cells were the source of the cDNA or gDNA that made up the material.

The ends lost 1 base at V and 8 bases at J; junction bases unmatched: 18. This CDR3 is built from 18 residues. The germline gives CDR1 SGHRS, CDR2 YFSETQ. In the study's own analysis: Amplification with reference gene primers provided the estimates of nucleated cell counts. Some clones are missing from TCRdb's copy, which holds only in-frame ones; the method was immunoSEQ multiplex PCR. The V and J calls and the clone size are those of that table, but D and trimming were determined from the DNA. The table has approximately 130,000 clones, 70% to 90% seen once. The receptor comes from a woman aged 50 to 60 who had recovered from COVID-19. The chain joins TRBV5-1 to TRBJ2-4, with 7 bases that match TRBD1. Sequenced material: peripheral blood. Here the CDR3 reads CASSLILSGKGGQDIQYF. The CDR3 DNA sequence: TGCGCCAGCAGCTTGATCCTTAGTGGTAAAGGGGGCCAGGACATTCAGTACTTC.